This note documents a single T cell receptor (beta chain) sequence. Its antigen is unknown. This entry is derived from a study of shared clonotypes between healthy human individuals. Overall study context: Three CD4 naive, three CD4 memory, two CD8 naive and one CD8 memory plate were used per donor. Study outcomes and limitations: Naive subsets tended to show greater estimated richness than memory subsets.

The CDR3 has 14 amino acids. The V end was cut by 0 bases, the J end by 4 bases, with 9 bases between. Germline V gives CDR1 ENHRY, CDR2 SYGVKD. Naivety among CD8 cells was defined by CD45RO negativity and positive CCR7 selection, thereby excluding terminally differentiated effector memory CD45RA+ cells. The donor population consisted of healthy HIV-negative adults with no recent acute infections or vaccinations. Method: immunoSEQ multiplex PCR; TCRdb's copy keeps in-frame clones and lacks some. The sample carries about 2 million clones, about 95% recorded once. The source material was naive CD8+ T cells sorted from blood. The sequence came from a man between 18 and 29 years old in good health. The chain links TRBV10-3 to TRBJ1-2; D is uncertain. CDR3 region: CAISESDLGYGYTF. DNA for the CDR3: TGTGCCATCAGTGAGTCGGACCTGGGCTATGGCTACACCTTC.